This TCR beta chain was identified during a study of technical replicates of blood from several donors. The repertoire was sequenced with immunoSEQ multiplex PCR; TCRdb's copy has only in-frame clones and lacks some. Of fewer than 70,000 clones listed, roughly 94% are singletons. Deletions cut 1 base from V and 3 bases from J, with 15 bases between. This CDR3 region has 16 residues. Per the germline V gene, CDR1 is KGHSH and CDR2 is LQKENI. A single count supports this clone. The clonotype originates from a human donor in good health. J is TRBJ1-1 and V is TRBV18, with D possibly matching TRBD1 (5 bases). Sequenced: T cells isolated from PBMCs. CDR3 in DNA: TGTGCCAGCTCACCACGTGGGGGAGGGGTGGACACTGAAGCTTTCTTT. Encoded protein: CASSPRGGGVDTEAFF.